This T cell receptor beta chain was sequenced in a study of blood T cell repertoires in COVID-19. Clones were sequenced by immunoSEQ multiplex PCR, and TCRdb holds only the in-frame ones, with some missing. The sample shows roughly 160,000 clones, 70% to 90% of them seen only once. The germline CDR1 and CDR2 sequences are MNHNY and SVGAGI (reference sequence). This CDR3 region has 13 residues. Trimming stripped 4 bases from V and 5 bases from J, with 11 bases between. This chain connects TRBV6-6 to TRBJ1-2; D is perhaps TRBD1 (6 bases). Sequencing was done on a sample of peripheral blood. The receptor's source is a man younger than 30 with acute or convalescent COVID-19. In DNA form, the CDR3 reads TGTGCCAGCAGTTTGGGGGCAGGTTATGGCTACACCTTC. Translated: CASSLGAGYGYTF.